The TCR beta chain described here comes from a study of cytomegalovirus exposure and HLA in healthy donors. As for the study in general: As released early, the data held 75 million to 90 million unique TCRs from HLA-typed donors. Findings and limits, study-wide: Trimming of TCR beta V- and J-genes showed a link, identified in a later analysis, to a missense DCLRE1C variant. Across donors, sequencing depth was assumed by presence/absence analyses to be roughly uniform. Common viral pathogens seemed to be connected with several of the most significant clusters, according to a later analysis.

About this clone itself: The antigen remains unidentified.

The CDR3 sequence is 13 residues long. Germline V gene data show CDR1 as SNHLY and CDR2 as FYNNEI. V was pared by 7 bases and J by 10 bases, with 10 bases of the junction left unmatched. Amplification used 60 Vbeta primers and 13 Jbeta primers. The table came from immunoSEQ multiplex PCR; TCRdb's copy has only in-frame clones and leaves some out. The table shows 160,000 or so clones, with around 79% occurring only once. The gene calls are TRBV2 and TRBJ2-1; 7 bases are a match to TRBD1. The sample consisted of PBMCs. This receptor was obtained from a man aged 40-49 years in good health and CMV-seronegative. CDR3 loop: CASMESGGGEQFF. CDR3 DNA: TGTGCCAGCATGGAGTCAGGGGGTGGAGAGCAGTTCTTC.